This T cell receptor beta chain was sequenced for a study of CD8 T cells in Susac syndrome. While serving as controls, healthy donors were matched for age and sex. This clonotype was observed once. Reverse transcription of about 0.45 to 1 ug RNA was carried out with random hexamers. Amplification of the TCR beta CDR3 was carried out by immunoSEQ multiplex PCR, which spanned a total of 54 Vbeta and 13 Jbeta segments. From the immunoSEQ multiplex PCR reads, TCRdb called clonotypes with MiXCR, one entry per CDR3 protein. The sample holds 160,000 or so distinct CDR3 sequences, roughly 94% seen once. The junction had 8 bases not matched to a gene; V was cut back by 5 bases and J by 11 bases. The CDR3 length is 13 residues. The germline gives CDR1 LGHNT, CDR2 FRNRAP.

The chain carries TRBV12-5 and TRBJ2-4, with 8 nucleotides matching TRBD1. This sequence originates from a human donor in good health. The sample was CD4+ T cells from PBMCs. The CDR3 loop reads CASGGGGTGFQYF. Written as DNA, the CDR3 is TGTGCTAGTGGTGGGGGTGGGACAGGCTTTCAGTACTTC. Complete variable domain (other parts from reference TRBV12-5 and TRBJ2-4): DARVTQTPRHKVTEMGQEVTMRCQPILGHNTVFWYRQTMMQGLELLAYFRNRAPLDDSGMPKDRFSAEMPDATLATLKIQPSEPRDSAVYFCASGGGGTGFQYFGAGTRLSVL.